Shown below are 28 T cell receptor beta chains from a single sample sequenced in a study of shared clonotypes between healthy human individuals (dated by TCRdb to about 2020). To prepare the library, the immunoSEQ multiplex PCR assay was applied. The immuneACCESS repertoire file appears here via TCRdb, limited to in-frame rearrangements. These files lack a portion of the clones; in checked studies, under half of the deficit traces to unresolved V genes, and the cause of the others is not known. For this sample the table gives more than 500,000 clones, of which around 95% were detected only once. The ten largest clones add up to 0.05% to 0.07% of the sample. The sequenced material came from naive CD4+ T cells sorted from blood. Read against the paper, the sample's cell subset or site label means: CD45RA+ positively selected. The receptors come from a woman aged 30 to 39 in good health.

The rearrangement uses TRBV6-6 and TRBJ2-7; TRBD1 matches 8 bases. Germline CDR1 reads MNHNY; CDR2 reads SVGAGI (reference sequence). The CDR3 length is 15 residues. V lost 5 bases, J lost 7 bases, and 13 bases stayed unmatched. The CDR3 sequence is CASSELGQGAREQYF. The CDR3 DNA reads TGTGCCAGCAGTGAGCTGGGCCAGGGGGCGCGAGAGCAGTACTTC.

The V and J genes are TRBV18 and TRBJ1-1, with no clear D. Looked up from germline, CDR1 is KGHSH and CDR2 is LQKENI. V was trimmed by 1 base and J by 4 bases, leaving 13 bases between them. The CDR3 length is 15 residues. The CDR3 DNA follows: TGTGCCAGCTCACCACTTAGCGAGTTGGGCACTGAAGCTTTCTTT. Encoded protein: CASSPLSELGTEAFF.

The gene calls are TRBV5-1 and TRBJ2-5, with 14 positions matching TRBD2. CDR3 size: 16 residues. The germline gives CDR1 SGHRS, CDR2 YFSETQ. The trim removed 4 bases at V and 11 bases at J, leaving 13 bases unmatched. In DNA, the CDR3 is TGCGCCAGCAGCGATTCGGGACTAGCGGGAGAGGGGGAGCAGTACTTC. This encodes CASSDSGLAGEGEQYF.

Only one count was recorded for this clone. The V gene is TRBV19, the J gene TRBJ2-5; 9 positions match TRBD1. The closer fit of TRBJ2-7 to the DNA end suggests the J call may be wrong. Germline V lookup: CDR1 LNHDA, CDR2 SQIVND (reference sequence). The CDR3 length is 15 residues. Written as DNA, the CDR3 is TGTGCCAGTAGTACGAAGACAGGGGGTATCTACGAGCAGTACTTC. Protein product: CASSTKTGGIYEQYF.

The rearrangement links TRBV6-6 to TRBJ1-1, with 7 nucleotides matching TRBD1. The CDR3 loop spans 14 amino acids. From germline, CDR1 is MNHNY and CDR2 SVGAGI (reference sequence). The junction had 9 bases not matched to a gene; V was cut back by 5 bases and J by 6 bases. The CDR3 DNA sequence: TGTGCCAGCAGTCCTGCCCGACAGGGCTCTGAAGCTTTCTTT. This sequence encodes CASSPARQGSEAFF.

The CDR3 DNA is TGCGCCAGCAGGGCAACTCCCCAAGAGACCCAGTACTTC. It specifies CASRATPQETQYF. The rearrangement uses TRBV5-1 and TRBJ2-5; D is unclear. V was shortened by 5 bases and J by 1 base, with 9 bases between the two germline ends. The CDR3 is made up of 13 amino acids. CDR1 is SGHRS and CDR2 is YFSETQ in the germline V gene.

The CDR3 spells CASSLGGTGGNEQYF. DNA of the CDR3: TGTGCCAGCAGCTTAGGAGGGACAGGGGGCAACGAGCAGTACTTC. The V gene is TRBV7-2, the J gene TRBJ2-7; 12 bases align to TRBD1. With V trimmed by 1 base and J by 5 bases, 3 bases remained unmatched. Germline V lookup: CDR1 SGHTA, CDR2 FQGNSA. CDR3 length equals 15 residues. The whole variable domain, filled in from reference TRBV7-2 and TRBJ2-7, reads GAGVSQSPSNKVTEKGKDVELRCDPISGHTALYWYRQSLGQGLEFLIYFQGNSAPDKSGLPSDRFSAERTGGSVSTLTIQRTQQEDSAVYLCASSLGGTGGNEQYFGPGTRLTVT.

The chain is built from TRBV11-2 and TRBJ2-7, with 8 bases identical to TRBD1. The length of the CDR3 is 16 residues. Germline loops: CDR1 SGHAT, CDR2 FQNNGV. After removal of 6 bases from V and 0 bases from J, the junction contained 10 bases not matched to a gene. This CDR3 is CASRQGPGTGSYEQYF. The CDR3 coding sequence is TGTGCCAGCAGACAAGGACCCGGGACAGGCTCCTACGAGCAGTACTTC.

The rearrangement links TRBV20-1 to TRBJ2-1; the D is unclear. The germline CDR1 and CDR2 sequences are DFQATT and SNEGSKA (reference sequence). The CDR3 contains 11 residues. V lost 6 bases and J lost 9, with 12 bases in between. The CDR3 is CSAGPPGEQFF. As DNA, the CDR3 is TGCAGTGCAGGCCCGCCCGGTGAGCAGTTCTTC.

V usage is TRBV19 and J usage is TRBJ2-5; the D gene is possibly TRBD1 (5 bases). This CDR3 has 13 residues. Deletions cut 4 bases from V and 4 bases from J, with 10 bases between. Germline V lookup: CDR1 LNHDA, CDR2 SQIVND (reference sequence). CDR3 DNA: TGTGCCAGTAGTAAAGGGGTTAGAGAGACCCAGTACTTC. Protein product: CASSKGVRETQYF.

The V and J genes are TRBV5-1 and TRBJ2-7, with TRBD1 identical over 9 bases. V was pared by 3 bases and J by 2 bases, with 3 bases of the junction left unmatched. This CDR3 is 14 amino acids long. Germline V CDR1 and CDR2: SGHRS, YFSETQ. CDR3 sequence: CASSWGQGAYEQYF. The CDR3 DNA follows: TGCGCCAGCAGCTGGGGACAGGGCGCCTACGAGCAGTACTTC.

The gene calls are TRBV4-1 and TRBJ2-3; 10 bases match TRBD1. The germline gives CDR1 MGHRA, CDR2 YSYEKL. This CDR3 comprises 16 residues. Trimming at V came to 3 bases and at J to 2 bases, leaving 5 bases not matched to a gene. Here the CDR3 reads CASSQVGTGVTDTQYF. The CDR3 bases are TGCGCCAGCAGCCAGGTCGGGACAGGGGTCACAGATACGCAGTATTTT.

The chain combines TRBV6-1 with TRBJ2-7; maybe TRBD1 (5 bases). The CDR3 length is 13 residues. Germline CDR1 and CDR2: MNHNS and SASEGT. Trimming pared 9 bases from V and 1 base from J, leaving 13 bases between. The CDR3 DNA sequence: TGTGCCAGTCATTACTCAGGGTCCTACGAGCAGTACTTC. This translates into CASHYSGSYEQYF.

The rearrangement links TRBV5-1 to TRBJ2-2; D is unclear. Trimming stripped 4 bases from V and 2 bases from J, with 9 bases between. This CDR3 has 14 amino acids. The germline V gene encodes CDR1 SGHRS and CDR2 YFSETQ. In DNA form, the CDR3 reads TGCGCCAGCAGCGGGCAACATAACACCGGGGAGCTGTTTTTT. It yields the protein CASSGQHNTGELFF.

The V call is TRBV6-1, the J call TRBJ1-4; 7 bases align to TRBD1. J was trimmed by 6 bases and V by 11 bases; bases with no gene match: 12. This CDR3 region has 14 residues. Germline CDR1 is MNHNS and CDR2 is SASEGT. The CDR3 sequence: CAGGQLGWDEKLFF. CDR3 DNA: TGTGCCGGGGGACAGCTTGGTTGGGATGAAAAACTGTTTTTT.

This sequence joins TRBV28 and TRBJ1-5, with no clear D. The CDR3 loop spans 16 amino acids. V lost 0 bases and J 0 bases, leaving 9 bases between the germline ends. Germline V lookup: CDR1 MDHEN, CDR2 SYDVKM. In DNA, the CDR3 is TGTGCCAGCAGTTTATGGTCCAGTTATAGCAATCAGCCCCAGCATTTT. Protein product: CASSLWSSYSNQPQHF.

The chain carries TRBV28 and TRBJ2-1; D remains unclear. The ends were cut back, 3 bases at V and 6 bases at J, with 6 bases in the middle. The CDR3 sequence is 12 residues long. Germline CDR1 and CDR2: MDHEN and SYDVKM. The CDR3 DNA sequence: TGTGCCAGCAGTTTCGAAACCAATGAGCAGTTCTTC. This sequence encodes CASSFETNEQFF.

The chain recombines TRBV13 with TRBJ2-2; D possibly matches TRBD1 or TRBD2 (5 bases each). The CDR3 has 14 amino acids. Germline V lookup: CDR1 PRHDT, CDR2 FYEKMQ (reference sequence). V shed 6 bases and J shed 0 bases, with 8 bases lying between them. The CDR3 DNA is TGTGCCAGCAGGAGGGGCGCGAACACCGGGGAGCTGTTTTTT. Its translation is CASRRGANTGELFF.

This chain links TRBV4-2 with TRBJ2-7; D gene uncertain. Deletions cut 5 bases from V and 6 bases from J, with 11 bases between. Germline V lookup: CDR1 LGHNA, CDR2 YNFKEQ. The CDR3 spans 12 residues. DNA of the CDR3: TGTGCCAGCAGCTTTGTTTCTGGCGAGCAGTACTTC. Protein product: CASSFVSGEQYF.

This chain links TRBV19 with TRBJ2-2; D is perhaps TRBD2 (6 bases). The germline CDR1 and CDR2 sequences are LNHDA and SQIVND (reference sequence). This CDR3 has 16 amino acids. The ends were cut back, 3 bases at V and 2 bases at J, with 13 bases in the middle. The CDR3 loop is CASSIRDSLNTGELFF. The CDR3 nucleotides are TGTGCCAGTAGTATCAGGGACTCCCTAAACACCGGGGAGCTGTTTTTT.

The chain joins TRBV11-2 to TRBJ2-2; 15 bases line up with TRBD2. The CDR3 length is 19 residues. Germline CDR1 reads SGHAT; CDR2 reads FQNNGV. J was trimmed by 4 bases and V by 2 bases; bases with no gene match: 8. Here the CDR3 reads CASSLLGLAGGLGTGELFF. Written as DNA, the CDR3 is TGTGCCAGCAGCTTACTTGGACTAGCGGGAGGGCTTGGCACCGGGGAGCTGTTTTTT.

The chain uses TRBV4-2 and TRBJ1-2; D perhaps matches TRBD1 (6 bases). The V end lost 0 bases, the J end lost 5 bases, and 13 bases lay between the germline ends. Germline loops: CDR1 LGHNA, CDR2 YNFKEQ. The CDR3 runs 15 residues. This CDR3 reads CASSQDPIGGYGYTF. As DNA, the CDR3 is TGTGCCAGCAGCCAAGATCCTATAGGGGGATATGGCTACACCTTC.

The V call is TRBV27, the J call TRBJ2-6, with 7 bases identical to TRBD1. The V segment lost 5 bases and the J segment 0 bases; nucleotides outside the gene matches: 10. The CDR3 spans 18 residues. CDR1 and CDR2 from the germline V gene are MNHEY and SMNVEV (reference sequence). CDR3: CASSVAGTAYSGANVLTF. The CDR3 DNA sequence: TGTGCCAGCAGTGTAGCCGGGACAGCCTACTCTGGGGCCAACGTCCTGACTTTC.

This clone was detected only once. The rearrangement joins TRBV19 to TRBJ2-1; 8 positions agree with TRBD2. J lost 7 bases, V lost 10 bases, and 12 bases had no gene match. Per germline, CDR1 LNHDA and CDR2 SQIVND (reference sequence). The CDR3 is 14 amino acids. DNA for the CDR3: TGTGCCACCAGTAAAGCGGGAGTGGGTAATGAGCAGTTCTTC. It is translated as CATSKAGVGNEQFF.

This clone was counted a single time. The V and J genes are TRBV5-1 and TRBJ2-1, with 9 nucleotides matching TRBD2. Losses at the gene ends were 0 bases for V and 8 bases for J; bases not matched to a gene: 9. The length of the CDR3 is 16 residues. Germline CDR1 reads SGHRS; CDR2 reads YFSETQ. CDR3 amino acids: CASSLVAGGPGDEQFF. The CDR3 DNA is TGCGCCAGCAGCTTGGTCGCGGGAGGGCCCGGGGATGAGCAGTTCTTC.

This sequence joins TRBV27 and TRBJ2-7, with D unresolved. Germline CDR1 is MNHEY and CDR2 is SMNVEV (reference sequence). Trimming shortened V by 4 bases and J by 3 bases, and 4 bases separated the two germline ends. This CDR3 is built from 11 residues. CDR3: CASSSLYEQYF. Here the CDR3 DNA reads TGTGCCAGCAGTTCCCTCTACGAGCAGTACTTC.

The rearrangement uses TRBV19 and TRBJ2-1, with 12 bases matching TRBD2. V shed 4 bases and J 3 bases; nucleotides not matched to a gene: 10. The CDR3 is 18 amino acids. Germline V gene data show CDR1 as LNHDA and CDR2 as SQIVND (reference sequence). This CDR3 is CASSSQTSGSPHYNEQFF. Written as DNA, the CDR3 is TGTGCCAGTAGTAGCCAGACTAGCGGGAGTCCTCACTACAATGAGCAGTTCTTC.

This clone is a singleton in its sample. The V and J genes are TRBV29-1 and TRBJ2-5, with D unresolved. CDR3 length: 11 amino acids. Trimming took 4 bases from V and 5 from J, leaving 8 bases between them. Germline lookup yields CDR1 SQVTM and CDR2 ANQGSEA. CDR3 nucleotide sequence: TGCAGCGTTGTCATCTGGGAGACCCAGTACTTC. Translating it yields CSVVIWETQYF.